The 20 T cell receptor beta chains presented below share a single source sample, sequenced in a study of blood T cell repertoires in COVID-19. Sequenced by immunoSEQ multiplex PCR; TCRdb stores in-frame clones only, minus some. This table holds some 200,000 clones, less than 85% found once. The source material was PBMCs or T cells enriched from blood (not recorded which). All receptors derive from a woman aged 55-70 years with acute COVID-19.

The V call is TRBV30, the J call TRBJ2-4, with 7 bases that match TRBD2. Germline V gene lookup returns CDR1 GTSNPN and CDR2 SVGIG (reference sequence). The V and J ends lost 1 base and 7 bases, in that order; junction bases with no gene match: 4. CDR3 length: 13 residues. The CDR3 region has the DNA TGTGCCTGGAGTGAATCCGGGAGGAACATTCAGTACTTC. This encodes CAWSESGRNIQYF. Full variable domain (outside the CDR3, taken from reference TRBV30 and TRBJ2-4): SQTIHQWPATLVQPVGSPLSLECTVEGTSNPNLYWYRQAAGRGLQLLFYSVGIGQISSEVPQNLSASRPQDRQFILSSKKLLLSDSGFYLCAWSESGRNIQYFGAGTRLSVL.

V gene TRBV10-3 combines with J gene TRBJ1-2; 7 bases are shared with TRBD1. With 4 bases clipped from V and 3 bases from J, the junction kept 2 bases outside the gene matches. CDR3 size: 13 residues. The germline V gene encodes CDR1 ENHRY and CDR2 SYGVKD. CDR3 DNA sequence: TGTGCCATCAGTGTAGGACAGGACTATGGCTACACCTTC. Its protein is CAISVGQDYGYTF.

This clone has only a few counts. This chain links TRBV11-2 with TRBJ1-2, with D possibly TRBD1 on 6 matching bases. The germline gives CDR1 SGHAT, CDR2 FQNNGV. Trimming stripped 5 bases from V and 4 bases from J, with 11 bases between. This CDR3 is 13 amino acids long. The CDR3 region has the DNA TGTGCCAGCAGCCTCGGGACACTCTATGGCTACACCTTC. It yields the protein CASSLGTLYGYTF.

This clone occurred once. This chain joins TRBV4-3 and TRBJ2-2, with 7 bases fitting TRBD2. V lost 0 bases, J lost 5 bases, and 3 bases stayed unmatched. The germline CDR1 and CDR2 sequences are LGHNA and YSLEER. The CDR3 is 15 residues long. CDR3 amino acids: CASSQDKLATGELFF. The DNA of the CDR3 is TGCGCCAGCAGCCAAGATAAACTAGCGACCGGGGAGCTGTTTTTT.

CDR3 sequence reads: CAWRRGSDRAKNIQYF. CDR3 DNA sequence: TGTGCCTGGAGAAGGGGGAGCGATCGAGCCAAAAACATTCAGTACTTC. This chain connects TRBV30 to TRBJ2-4; tentative D call: TRBD1 (6 bases). Trimming stripped 3 bases from V and 0 bases from J, with 15 bases between. The CDR3 extends over 16 amino acids. Germline lookup yields CDR1 GTSNPN and CDR2 SVGIG (reference sequence).

This sequence joins TRBV7-9 and TRBJ2-3; D might be TRBD1 (6 bases). Deletions cut 4 bases from V and 1 base from J, with 15 bases between. In germline, CDR1 is SEHNR, CDR2 FQNEAQ (reference sequence). CDR3 length equals 16 residues. The CDR3 DNA follows: TGTGCCAGCAGCTCTTACAGGGCAAAGGGCACAGATACGCAGTATTTT. Translated, it gives CASSSYRAKGTDTQYF. Filled out from reference TRBV7-9 and TRBJ2-3, the complete variable domain reads DTGVSQNPRHKITKRGQNVTFRCDPISEHNRLYWYRQTLGQGPEFLTYFQNEAQLEKSRLLSDRFSAERPKGSFSTLEIQRTEQGDSAMYLCASSSYRAKGTDTQYFGPGTRLTVL.

This clone was detected only a few times. The chain uses TRBV6-4 and TRBJ1-2; 8 nucleotides line up with TRBD1. This CDR3 has 14 amino acids. V was clipped by 0 bases and J by 5 bases; unmatched bases: 2. Germline V gives CDR1 MRHNA, CDR2 SNTAGT. Here the CDR3 reads CASSDSNRGYGYTF. CDR3 in DNA: TGTGCCAGCAGTGACTCGAACAGGGGGTATGGCTACACCTTC.

The rearrangement uses TRBV6-5 and TRBJ1-1, with D perhaps TRBD1 (6 bases). Germline-derived CDR1 and CDR2 are MNHEY and SVGAGI. This CDR3 is 16 amino acids long. Trimming cost V 0 bases and J 4 bases, with 15 bases left between them. Written as DNA, the CDR3 is TGTGCCAGCAGTTACTCGGGGGGGAGGGGGACCACTGAAGCTTTCTTT. Translated: CASSYSGGRGTTEAFF.

This clone was picked up one time. The rearrangement links TRBV19 to TRBJ2-2, with D perhaps TRBD1 (7 bases). The V gene's germline CDR1 is LNHDA and CDR2 SQIVND (reference sequence). The V end was cut by 6 bases, the J end by 4 bases, with 15 bases between. This CDR3 has 15 residues. The CDR3 spells CASRLAAGGTGELFF. The CDR3 DNA reads as TGTGCCAGTAGACTAGCCGCAGGGGGCACCGGGGAGCTGTTTTTT.

V usage is TRBV5-4 and J usage is TRBJ1-6; D not certain. CDR1 is SGHNT and CDR2 is YYREEE in the germline V gene (reference sequence). The CDR3 runs to 17 residues. V lost 0 bases, J lost 9 bases, and 19 bases lay in between. The CDR3 bases are TGTGCCAGCAGCTTGGCCATCGCGGCAGCAGGAGGTTCACCCCTCCACTTT. The encoded protein is CASSLAIAAAGGSPLHF.

The chain couples TRBV6-2 or TRBV6-3 to TRBJ2-1, with 12 bases matching TRBD2. Germline CDR1 reads MNHEY; CDR2 reads SVGEGT. The CDR3 has 15 residues. V shed 4 bases and J 5 bases; nucleotides not matched to a gene: 3. CDR3 in amino acids: CASSSSGRGDNEQFF. The CDR3 region has the DNA TGTGCCAGCAGTTCTAGCGGGAGGGGCGACAATGAGCAGTTCTTC.

The chain has TRBV9 and TRBJ2-2; a possible D gene is TRBD1 (6 bases). Germline V CDR1 and CDR2: SGDLS, YYNGEE. The CDR3 covers 15 residues. The V end was cut by 4 bases, the J end by 4 bases, with 14 bases between. The CDR3 is CASSPRQVGTGELFF. DNA for the CDR3: TGTGCCAGCAGCCCCCGACAGGTGGGCACCGGGGAGCTGTTTTTT.

This clone has only one observation. This sequence joins TRBV6-2 or TRBV6-3 and TRBJ1-2; D is perhaps TRBD1 (5 bases). Trimming left V 2 bases short and J 8 bases short, with 15 bases between. The CDR3 spans 14 residues. The germline CDR1 and CDR2 sequences are MNHEY and SVGEGT. The CDR3 reads CASSYGGDLGGYTF. The CDR3 coding sequence is TGTGCCAGCAGTTACGGCGGGGACCTAGGCGGCTACACCTTC.

The chain is built from TRBV5-5 and TRBJ2-7, with TRBD1 matching 7 bases. The length of the CDR3 is 14 residues. Germline V gene lookup returns CDR1 SGHKS and CDR2 YYEKEE (reference sequence). V dropped 4 bases and J dropped 2; count of bases not matched to a gene: 6. The CDR3 sequence: CASSASQGAYEQYF. Written as DNA, the CDR3 is TGTGCCAGCAGCGCGAGTCAGGGGGCCTACGAGCAGTACTTC.

This clone came up once. The chain employs TRBV6-4 and TRBJ2-7; D is unclear. Deletions cut 3 bases from V and 0 bases from J, with 15 bases between. Germline V gene sequence: CDR1 MRHNA, CDR2 SNTAGT. The CDR3 covers 16 residues. CDR3 sequence: CASSENSLSSSYEQYF. CDR3 sequence (DNA): TGTGCCAGCAGTGAAAATAGTCTATCAAGCTCCTACGAGCAGTACTTC.

The chain links TRBV7-8 to TRBJ2-3, with 8 bases lining up with TRBD2. Germline V CDR1 and CDR2: SGHVS, FQNEAQ. CDR3 length equals 15 residues. Trimming removed 5 bases from V and 3 bases from J; junction bases left unmatched: 7. The CDR3 protein is CASSPREGKTDTQYF. The CDR3 DNA reads as TGTGCCAGCAGCCCCCGGGAGGGTAAAACAGATACGCAGTATTTT.

The table lists this clone with a few counts. This chain uses TRBV19 with TRBJ2-2; 9 bases are a match to TRBD2. The germline V gene has CDR1 LNHDA and CDR2 SQIVND (reference sequence). The CDR3 is 15 residues long. V trimming: 6 bases; J trimming: 4 bases; junction bases outside the gene matches: 6. CDR3 amino acids: CASRLAGAGTGELFF. The CDR3 DNA reads as TGTGCCAGTAGGTTAGCGGGAGCGGGCACCGGGGAGCTGTTTTTT.

The chain joins TRBV6-2 or TRBV6-3 to TRBJ2-5, with 9 bases fitting TRBD1. Trimming cost V 5 bases and J 3 bases; bases outside gene matches: 7. CDR3 size: 15 residues. Germline assignment: CDR1 MNHEY and CDR2 SVGEGT. The CDR3 sequence: CASSHWTGAEETQYF. As DNA, the CDR3 is TGTGCCAGCAGTCACTGGACAGGGGCCGAAGAGACCCAGTACTTC.

The sample holds a few counts of this clone. This chain's CDR3 is CASTRTSSYNEQFF. For the CDR3, the DNA is TGTGCCAGCACCAGGACTAGCAGCTACAATGAGCAGTTCTTC. The rearrangement links TRBV3-1 (or the pseudogene TRBV3-2) to TRBJ2-1; 8 nucleotides agree with TRBD2. CDR1 is LGHDT, CDR2 YNNKEL, per germline (reference sequence). Trimming took 7 bases from V and 3 from J; bases not matched to a gene: 5. The CDR3 contains 14 residues.

This chain links TRBV2 with TRBJ2-2; D may be TRBD1 (5 bases). V dropped 9 bases and J dropped 5 bases, with 16 bases sitting between them. Germline lookup yields CDR1 SNHLY and CDR2 FYNNEI. CDR3 length: 14 amino acids. CDR3 DNA sequence: TGTGCCAGACAGGCAGGGCCCGGGACCGGGGAGCTGTTTTTT. It specifies CARQAGPGTGELFF. Filled out from reference TRBV2 and TRBJ2-2, the complete variable domain reads EPEVTQTPSHQVTQMGQEVILRCVPISNHLYFYWYRQILGQKVEFLVSFYNNEISEKSEIFDDQFSVERPDGSNFTLKIRSTKLEDSAMYFCARQAGPGTGELFFGEGSRLTVL.